This is a list of T cell receptor beta chains from one sample in a study of T cell responses to AZD1222 COVID-19 vaccine. Method: immunoSEQ multiplex PCR; TCRdb's copy keeps in-frame clones and lacks some. The sample contains about 75,000 clones, about nine tenths of which appear only once. Material: peripheral blood, obtained 28 days after the second AZD1222 dose. The receptor set was obtained from an adult who received the AZD1222 COVID-19 vaccine. CDR3s include the opening cysteine and the closing phenylalanine or tryptophan. D genes are given only for firm matches. The size entry is marked missing in some rows and otherwise reads once, few, many or a size class.

clone_size	d_call	j_call	cdr3_length	v_call	cdr3_nt	cdr3_aa
.	.	TRBJ1-2	15	TRBV11-2	TGTGCCAGCAGCCGACTCAGGGGAGTAGTTGGGGGCTACACCTTC	CASSRLRGVVGGYTF
.	TRBD1	TRBJ2-2	13	TRBV6-5	TGTGCCAGCAAGACAGGGGATGCCGGGGAGCTGTTTTTT	CASKTGDAGELFF
.	.	TRBJ1-1	15	TRBV4-2	TGTGCCAGCAGCCAAGCTGGCGGAGCTGACTTTGAAGCTTTCTTT	CASSQAGGADFEAFF
few	.	TRBJ2-5	15	TRBV28	TGTGCCAGCAGAAGAACTACAGGGGGGGAAGAGACCCAGTACTTC	CASRRTTGGEETQYF
.	TRBD1	TRBJ2-7	14	TRBV3-1/TRBV3-2	TGTGCCAGCAGCCAGCAGGGGGTCGCCTACGAGCAGTACTTC	CASSQQGVAYEQYF
.	.	TRBJ1-5	13	TRBV12-3/TRBV12-4	TGTGCCAGCACTCTATCCGTGAGTGGGCCCCAGCATTTT	CASTLSVSGPQHF
.	TRBD2	TRBJ2-7	16	TRBV5-1	TGCGCCAGCAGCCCGGAGACTAGCGGGGGGGCCTACGAGCAGTACTTC	CASSPETSGGAYEQYF
.	TRBD2	TRBJ2-3	15	TRBV7-8	TGTGCCAGCAGCTCTACTAGCGGGGGCACAGATACGCAGTATTTT	CASSSTSGGTDTQYF
.	TRBD1	TRBJ1-1	15	TRBV6-5	TGTGCCAGCAGCCTAACAGGGGCCATGAACACTGAAGCTTTCTTT	CASSLTGAMNTEAFF
.	TRBD1	TRBJ2-6	17	TRBV2	TGTGCCAGCAGGGAGAGACAGGGGGGAGCTGGGGCCAACGTCCTGACTTTC	CASRERQGGAGANVLTF
.	TRBD1	TRBJ1-4	16	TRBV24-1	TGTGCCACCAGTGATTCGACAGGGCGGCCTAATGAAAAACTGTTTTTT	CATSDSTGRPNEKLFF
.	TRBD2	TRBJ2-4	19	TRBV9	TGTGCCAGCAGGGACAGTAGCGGGGGCTTGTCTCGCGCCAAAAACATTCAGTACTTC	CASRDSSGGLSRAKNIQYF
.	.	TRBJ2-3	17	TRBV18	TGTGCCAGCTCACCAAGTACGGGGGGCTTTCTAGGGGATACGCAGTATTTT	CASSPSTGGFLGDTQYF
.	.	TRBJ1-6	15	TRBV5-1	TGCGCCAGCAGCTTGGACGGGGGCTATAATTCACCCCTCCACTTT	CASSLDGGYNSPLHF
.	.	TRBJ1-2	13	TRBV5-4	TGTGCCAGCAGCTCGGACAGAGGGGAAGGCTACACCTTC	CASSSDRGEGYTF
.	TRBD2	TRBJ2-3	15	TRBV28	TGTGCCAGCACCATAGGACTAGCGCGCACAGATACGCAGTATTTT	CASTIGLARTDTQYF
.	TRBD1	TRBJ1-4	15	TRBV7-9	TGTGCCAGCAGCACACCGAGGACAGGGGGAGAAAAACTGTTTTTT	CASSTPRTGGEKLFF
.	TRBD1	TRBJ1-2	18	TRBV7-9	TGTGCCAGCAGCTTACCCCCGGGACAGGGGGGTTACTTCTATGGCTACACCTTC	CASSLPPGQGGYFYGYTF
.	TRBD1	TRBJ1-2	14	TRBV5-5	TGTGCCAGCAGCGGAGACAGGGCTAACTATGGCTACACCTTC	CASSGDRANYGYTF
.	.	TRBJ1-2	14	TRBV21-1	TGTGCCAGCAGCAAGGAGACAGGGGGCTGTGGCTACACCTTC	CASSKETGGCGYTF
once	.	TRBJ1-1	14	TRBV19	TGTGCCAGTAGTATTTGGGCCTCGAACACTGAAGCTTTCTTT	CASSIWASNTEAFF
.	TRBD1	TRBJ1-1	15	TRBV28	TGTGCCAGCAGTTTACGGACAGGGAAAGTACCTGAAGCTTTCTTT	CASSLRTGKVPEAFF
.	.	TRBJ2-2	15	TRBV6-5	TGTGCCAGCAGGGCGCAGGGCCTCAACACCGGGGAGCTGTTTTTT	CASRAQGLNTGELFF
.	.	TRBJ2-5	13	TRBV24-1	TGTGCCACCAGCAGACTTGAGGAGGAGACCCAGTACTTC	CATSRLEEETQYF
.	.	TRBJ1-4	13	TRBV5-3	TGTGCCAGAAGCGCCAACAGGGTAAAAAAACTGTTTTTT	CARSANRVKKLFF
.	TRBD1	TRBJ2-5	14	TRBV6-2/TRBV6-3	TGTGCCAGCAGTTACGGACAGGCGCAAGAGACCCAGTACTTC	CASSYGQAQETQYF
.	.	TRBJ1-2	13	TRBV30	TGTGCCTGGAGTCTGGGACAAGCCCGGGGCTACACCTTC	CAWSLGQARGYTF
.	.	TRBJ1-2	14	TRBV6-5	TGTGCCAGCAGTTCCGGGCGGGGGGCCTATGGCTACACCTTC	CASSSGRGAYGYTF
.	.	TRBJ1-1	14	TRBV7-9	TGTGCCAGCAGCACTTCTCCGGGGAACACTGAAGCTTTCTTT	CASSTSPGNTEAFF
.	.	TRBJ2-2	13	TRBV12-3/TRBV12-4	TGTGCCAGCAGACCCGAGAGGACCGGGGAGCTGTTTTTT	CASRPERTGELFF
.	TRBD1	TRBJ1-6	16	TRBV28	TGTGCCAGCAGCGCCGGGGGGACAGGGGGGGATTCACCCCTCCACTTT	CASSAGGTGGDSPLHF
.	.	TRBJ1-1	16	TRBV9	TGTGCCAGCAGCGTAGATCCGGCAGGGGAAAACACTGAAGCTTTCTTT	CASSVDPAGENTEAFF
.	.	TRBJ1-4	16	TRBV14	TGTGCCAGCAGCCGAGGGTATCAGGGCCCCGCGGAAAAACTGTTTTTT	CASSRGYQGPAEKLFF
.	.	TRBJ2-4	18	TRBV18	TGTGCCAGCTCACCACACGCGCCGGCGAGCGGAGCCAAAAACATTCAGTACTTC	CASSPHAPASGAKNIQYF
.	TRBD1	TRBJ1-1	14	TRBV6-5	TGTGCCAGCACCATACAGGGGGTCGGCACTGAAGCTTTCTTT	CASTIQGVGTEAFF
.	.	TRBJ1-4	15	TRBV19	TGTGCCAGTAGACCGATTGGTGCAACTAATGAAAAACTGTTTTTT	CASRPIGATNEKLFF
.	.	TRBJ1-6	16	TRBV19	TGTGCCAGTAGTATGGGGCGACAGGTCTATAATTCACCCCTCCACTTT	CASSMGRQVYNSPLHF
.	TRBD1	TRBJ1-3	15	TRBV6-4	TGTGCCAGCAGTGAGGGACAGGCCTCTGGAAACACCATATATTTT	CASSEGQASGNTIYF
.	.	TRBJ2-3	14	TRBV3-1/TRBV3-2	TGTGCCAGCAGCCAGCCCGGGGGTAAGGATACGCAGTATTTT	CASSQPGGKDTQYF
.	TRBD1	TRBJ1-3	15	TRBV7-9	TGTGCCAGCAGCCCCGACAGGGGGACAGGAAACACCATATATTTT	CASSPDRGTGNTIYF
.	.	TRBJ1-2	13	TRBV10-3	TGTGCCATCAGTGAGTCAGAGGAATATGGCTACACCTTC	CAISESEEYGYTF
.	.	TRBJ1-5	13	TRBV6-5	TGTGCCAGCAGCCCCAGTAGCAATCAGCCCCAGCATTTT	CASSPSSNQPQHF
.	.	TRBJ2-3	17	TRBV5-5	TGTGCCAGCAGCTTGGATGCGGGGGCAACACTCACAGATACGCAGTATTTT	CASSLDAGATLTDTQYF
.	.	TRBJ1-6	16	TRBV5-1	TGCGCCAGCAGCTTTAGCGGCGACCCTCATAATTCACCCCTCCACTTT	CASSFSGDPHNSPLHF
.	.	TRBJ2-1	16	TRBV4-1	TGCGCCAGCAGAAACACCAGGAGTAGCTCCTACAATGAGCAGTTCTTC	CASRNTRSSSYNEQFF
few	.	TRBJ1-2	14	TRBV7-2	TGTGCCAGCAGCCCCGGATGGAGAGACTATGGCTACACCTTC	CASSPGWRDYGYTF
once	.	TRBJ1-2	12	TRBV19	TGTGCCAGTAGTATGGCGGCAGGAAGCTACACCTTC	CASSMAAGSYTF
few	.	TRBJ2-3	16	TRBV2	TGTGCCAGCAGTGAAGCGCGACAGAGCTCGGGAGATACGCAGTATTTT	CASSEARQSSGDTQYF
few	.	TRBJ1-2	13	TRBV28	TGTGCCAGCAGTTTAGCGAGGGGGGATGGCTACACCTTC	CASSLARGDGYTF
.	TRBD2	TRBJ2-3	23	TRBV9	TGTGCCAGCAGCCTTAGAGGTAGGAAGCCGGGACTAGCGGGGGGGCCAAGCACAGATACGCAGTATTTT	CASSLRGRKPGLAGGPSTDTQYF